This T cell receptor beta chain came from a study of early T cells in non-severe SARS-CoV-2 infection. TCRdb used MiXCR to reprocess the 5' RACE reads, holding one entry per CDR3 protein. The data show just over 60,000 distinct CDR3 sequences, approximately 10% seen once. Trimming left V 2 bases short and J 0 bases short, with 7 bases between. In germline, CDR1 is MNHNY, CDR2 SVGAGI (reference sequence). CDR3 length equals 14 residues. The genes are TRBV6-6 and TRBJ1-1, with D hard to call. What was sequenced was whole blood. The origin of this receptor is an adult who was a healthcare worker with PCR-confirmed SARS-CoV-2 infection or an uninfected control (not recorded which). The CDR3 DNA reads as TGTGCCAGCAGTTACGGAAATGTGAACACTGAAGCTTTCTTT. Translation: CASSYGNVNTEAFF.